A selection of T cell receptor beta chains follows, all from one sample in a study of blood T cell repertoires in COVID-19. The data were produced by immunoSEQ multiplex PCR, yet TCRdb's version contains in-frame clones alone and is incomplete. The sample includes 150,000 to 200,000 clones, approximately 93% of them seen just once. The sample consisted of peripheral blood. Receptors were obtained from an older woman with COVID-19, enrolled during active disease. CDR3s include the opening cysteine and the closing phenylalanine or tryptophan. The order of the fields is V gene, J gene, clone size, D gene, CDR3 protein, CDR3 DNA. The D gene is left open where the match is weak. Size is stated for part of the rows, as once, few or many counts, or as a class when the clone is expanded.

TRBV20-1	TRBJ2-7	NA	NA	CSASTRLSYEQYF	TGCAGTGCTAGTACGCGGCTGTCCTACGAGCAGTACTTC
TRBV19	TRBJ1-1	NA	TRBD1	CASSIGPGQVFLDPHAEAFF	TGTGCCAGTAGTATTGGACCGGGACAGGTATTTCTCGACCCCCACGCTGAAGCTTTCTTT
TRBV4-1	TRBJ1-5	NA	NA	CASSRAQVNQPQHF	TGCGCCAGCAGCCGTGCCCAGGTCAATCAGCCCCAGCATTTT
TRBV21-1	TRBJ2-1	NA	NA	CASSRCSGAYNEQFF	TGTGCCAGCAGCAGATGTAGCGGAGCGTACAATGAGCAGTTCTTC
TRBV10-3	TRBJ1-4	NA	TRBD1	CAIRGQSINEKLFF	TGTGCCATCAGGGGACAGAGCATAAATGAAAAACTGTTTTTT
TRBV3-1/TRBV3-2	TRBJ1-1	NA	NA	CASSQGGGAFF	TGTGCCAGCAGCCAAGGTGGGGGGGCTTTCTTT
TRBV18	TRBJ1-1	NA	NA	CASSTREVNTEAFF	TGTGCCAGCTCTACTAGGGAGGTGAACACTGAAGCTTTCTTT
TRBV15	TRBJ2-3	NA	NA	CATSRGGPDTQYF	TGTGCCACCAGCAGAGGGGGCCCAGATACGCAGTATTTT
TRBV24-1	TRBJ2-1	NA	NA	CATSDWAWRSQGGQFF	TGTGCCACCAGTGATTGGGCCTGGCGCTCCCAAGGGGGGCAGTTCTTC
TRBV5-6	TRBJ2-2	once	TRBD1	CASSNRDRPYTGELFF	TGTGCCAGCAGCAATCGGGACAGACCTTACACCGGGGAGCTGTTTTTT
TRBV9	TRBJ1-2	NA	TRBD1	CASSVLQGDGGYTF	TGTGCCAGCAGCGTACTGCAGGGGGACGGCGGCTACACCTTC
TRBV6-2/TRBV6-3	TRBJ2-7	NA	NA	CASSSYGGYEQYF	TGTGCCAGCAGCTCTTACGGGGGCTACGAGCAGTACTTC
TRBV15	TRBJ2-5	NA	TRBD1	CATSHRGHTQETQYF	TGTGCCACCAGCCACAGGGGACATACGCAAGAGACCCAGTACTTC
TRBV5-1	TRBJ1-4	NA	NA	CASSPGMGGEKLFF	TGCGCCAGCAGCCCGGGGATGGGAGGCGAAAAACTGTTTTTT
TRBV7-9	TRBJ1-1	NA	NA	CASSFSRAEAFF	TGTGCCAGCAGCTTTTCCCGAGCCGAAGCTTTCTTT
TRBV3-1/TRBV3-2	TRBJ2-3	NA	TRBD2	CASSPSGGTDTQYF	TGTGCCAGCAGCCCTAGCGGGGGGACAGATACGCAGTATTTT
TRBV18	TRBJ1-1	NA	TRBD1	CASSPQGGTEAFF	TGTGCCAGCTCACCCCAGGGGGGCACTGAAGCTTTCTTT
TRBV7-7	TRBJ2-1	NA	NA	CASSGGFGSYNEQFF	TGTGCCAGCAGTGGAGGGTTTGGCTCCTACAATGAGCAGTTCTTC
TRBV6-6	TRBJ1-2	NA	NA	CASSYGTSPGGSF	TGTGCCAGCAGTTACGGGACATCCCCTGGAGGCTCCTTC
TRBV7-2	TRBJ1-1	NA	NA	CASSLEIVRNTEAFF	TGTGCCAGCAGCTTAGAAATAGTACGGAACACTGAAGCTTTCTTT
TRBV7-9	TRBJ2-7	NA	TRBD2	CASITSGGDEQYF	TGTGCCAGCATTACTAGCGGGGGGGACGAGCAGTACTTC
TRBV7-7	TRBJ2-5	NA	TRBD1	CASSFGQARSLETQYF	TGTGCCAGCAGCTTCGGACAGGCCAGATCGCTCGAGACCCAGTACTTC
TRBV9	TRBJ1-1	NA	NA	CASSPRSGFGAFF	TGTGCCAGCAGCCCCCGGTCAGGGTTCGGAGCTTTCTTT
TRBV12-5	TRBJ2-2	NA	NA	CASGPPSGGSVTGELFF	TGTGCTAGTGGTCCCCCCTCCGGGGGAAGCGTTACCGGGGAGCTGTTTTTT
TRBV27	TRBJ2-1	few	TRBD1	CASLGQGSYNEQFF	TGTGCCAGCCTCGGACAGGGCTCCTACAATGAGCAGTTCTTC
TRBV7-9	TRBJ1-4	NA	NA	CASRGRGEKLFF	TGTGCCAGCAGAGGCAGAGGTGAAAAACTGTTTTTT
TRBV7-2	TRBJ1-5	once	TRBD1	CASSYGQGGPQHF	TGTGCCAGCAGCTACGGACAGGGAGGGCCCCAGCATTTT
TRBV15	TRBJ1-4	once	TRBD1	CATSRHRGLMANEKLFF	TGTGCCACCAGCAGACACAGGGGGCTCATGGCTAATGAAAAACTGTTTTTT
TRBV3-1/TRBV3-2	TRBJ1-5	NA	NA	CASSQMGAQPQHF	TGTGCCAGCAGCCAGATGGGGGCTCAGCCCCAGCATTTT
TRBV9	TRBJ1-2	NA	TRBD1	CASSIMGPGQGAGRYTF	TGTGCCAGCAGTATAATGGGCCCGGGACAGGGGGCTGGCCGCTACACCTTC
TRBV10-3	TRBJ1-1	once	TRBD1	CAIRDRGSHTEAFF	TGTGCCATAAGAGACAGGGGGAGTCACACTGAAGCTTTCTTT
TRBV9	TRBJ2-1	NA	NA	CASSPKADSTNNEQFF	TGTGCCAGCAGCCCAAAGGCGGACAGTACGAACAATGAGCAGTTCTTC
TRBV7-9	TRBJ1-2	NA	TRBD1	CASSPRTGVAVYGYTF	TGTGCCAGCAGCCCCAGGACAGGGGTTGCGGTCTATGGCTACACCTTC
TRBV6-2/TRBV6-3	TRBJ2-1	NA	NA	CASSWVPGTTYNEQFF	TGTGCCAGCAGTTGGGTCCCCGGGACAACCTACAATGAGCAGTTCTTC
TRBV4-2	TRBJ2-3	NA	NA	CASSPRGWGESTDTQYF	TGTGCCAGCAGCCCACGGGGGTGGGGGGAGAGCACAGATACGCAGTATTTT
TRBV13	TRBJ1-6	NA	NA	CASSRGGGGSPLHF	TGTGCCAGCAGCCGAGGGGGTGGTGGTTCACCCCTCCACTTT
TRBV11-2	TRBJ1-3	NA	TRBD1	CASSLLGQGTSGNTIYF	TGTGCCAGCAGCTTACTCGGACAGGGAACCTCTGGAAACACCATATATTTT
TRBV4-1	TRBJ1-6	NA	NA	CASSQVPVRDSPLHF	TGCGCCAGCAGCCAAGTTCCTGTACGGGATTCACCCCTCCACTTT
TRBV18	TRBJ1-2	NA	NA	CASSREGTVNYGYTF	TGTGCCAGCTCGCGGGAAGGGACGGTTAACTATGGCTACACCTTC
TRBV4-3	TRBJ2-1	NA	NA	CASSQVFPATNYNEQFF	TGCGCCAGCAGCCAAGTATTTCCGGCGACTAACTACAATGAGCAGTTCTTC
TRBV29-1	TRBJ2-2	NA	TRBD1	CSGRTGVSTGELFF	TGCAGCGGGCGCACAGGGGTTTCCACCGGGGAGCTGTTTTTT
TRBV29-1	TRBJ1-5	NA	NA	CSVALGVNQPQHF	TGCAGCGTTGCATTGGGAGTCAATCAGCCCCAGCATTTT
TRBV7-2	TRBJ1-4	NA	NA	CATTRSPNEKLFF	TGTGCCACCACGCGATCCCCTAATGAAAAACTGTTTTTT
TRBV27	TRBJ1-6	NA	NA	CASSLVAGDSPLHF	TGTGCCAGCAGTTTAGTGGCCGGGGATTCACCCCTCCACTTT
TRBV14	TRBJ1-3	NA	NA	CASSLFRQSSGNTIYF	TGTGCCAGCAGCCTCTTTCGACAGAGCTCTGGAAACACCATATATTTT
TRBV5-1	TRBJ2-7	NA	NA	CASSLGQSYEQYF	TGCGCCAGCAGCTTGGGACAGTCCTACGAGCAGTACTTC
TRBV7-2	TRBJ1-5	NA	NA	CASSPDSLSNQPQHF	TGTGCCAGCAGCCCTGACAGCCTTAGCAATCAGCCCCAGCATTTT
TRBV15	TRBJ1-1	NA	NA	CATSRAPTLITEAFF	TGTGCCACCAGCAGAGCCCCGACATTGATCACTGAAGCTTTCTTT
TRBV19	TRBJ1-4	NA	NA	CASSIAGINEKLFF	TGTGCCAGTAGTATAGCAGGGATTAATGAAAAACTGTTTTTT
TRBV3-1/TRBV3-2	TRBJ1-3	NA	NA	CASSQLSSPGNTIYF	TGTGCCAGCAGCCAATTATCTAGCCCTGGAAACACCATATATTTT
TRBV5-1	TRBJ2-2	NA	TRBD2	CASSPGGTGELFF	TGCGCCAGCAGCCCGGGGGGTACCGGGGAGCTGTTTTTT
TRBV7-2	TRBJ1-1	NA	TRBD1	CASRTTGGTEAFF	TGTGCCAGCAGAACCACAGGGGGCACTGAAGCTTTCTTT
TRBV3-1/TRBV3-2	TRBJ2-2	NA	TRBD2	CASSLAGGTGELFF	TGTGCCAGCAGTCTAGCGGGGGGCACCGGGGAGCTGTTTTTT